A single sample gave rise to the 21 T cell receptor beta chains below, sequenced in a study of CD8+CD57+ T cells in acquired aplastic anemia. Using genomic DNA as the template, TCR beta VDJ and CDR3 profiling was carried out. TCRdb fed the reads into MiXCR, producing one record per CDR3 protein. Among 200,000 to 250,000 distinct CDR3 sequences listed, about a third were seen once. The sample consisted of sorted CD4+, CD8+, or CD8+CD57+ T cells (not recorded which) from PBMCs. These receptor sequences come from a human donor in good health, serving as a control.

This clonotype has more than one count but fewer than ten. The V and J genes are TRBV4-1 and TRBJ1-2, with a possible D match to TRBD1 (5 bases). CDR3 length equals 16 residues. V lost 0 bases, J lost 8 bases, and 19 bases lay in between. Germline V gives CDR1 MGHRA, CDR2 YSYEKL. The CDR3 nucleotides read TGCGCCAGCAGCCAAGAGTTTGGGGGGAGGTCTGGAGGCTACACCTTC. This codes for CASSQEFGGRSGGYTF.

This clonotype was recorded many times. The J gene is TRBJ1-5, the V gene TRBV29-1, with D hard to call. The CDR3 length is 13 residues. Germline V lookup: CDR1 SQVTM, CDR2 ANQGSEA. Trimming removed 4 bases from V and 0 bases from J, with 7 bases in between. Here the CDR3 DNA reads TGCAGCGTTGTTTTTGATAGCAATCAGCCCCAGCATTTT. Its translation is CSVVFDSNQPQHF.

This clonotype came up many times. This sequence joins TRBV20-1 and TRBJ1-2, with D perhaps TRBD1 (6 bases). V was trimmed by 6 bases and J by 0 bases, leaving 14 bases between them. Germline CDR1 and CDR2: DFQATT and SNEGSKA (reference sequence). The CDR3 has 14 residues. CDR3 loop: CSARSRGPNYGYTF. The DNA of the CDR3 is TGCAGTGCAAGATCCCGGGGGCCTAACTATGGCTACACCTTC.

This clonotype showed up many times. The chain uses TRBV20-1 and TRBJ2-6, with D uncertain. Germline-derived CDR1 and CDR2 are DFQATT and SNEGSKA (reference sequence). This CDR3 is built from 16 residues. V was clipped by 0 bases and J by 0 bases, with 9 bases between them. CDR3 nucleotide sequence: TGCAGTGCTAGAGACCCTAGGGTCTCTGGGGCCAACGTCCTGACTTTC. As protein: CSARDPRVSGANVLTF.

In its sample, this clonotype was seen many times. The V call is TRBV5-1, the J call TRBJ1-2; 7 nucleotides agree with TRBD1. Germline assignment: CDR1 SGHRS and CDR2 YFSETQ. V lost 0 bases to trimming and J lost 2 bases; unmatched junction nucleotides: 4. This CDR3 spans 15 amino acids. The chain's CDR3 is CASSLAGGQNYGYTF. The CDR3 DNA sequence: TGCGCCAGCAGCTTGGCTGGGGGACAGAACTATGGCTACACCTTC.

This clonotype was detected once. The rearrangement links TRBV19 to TRBJ2-7; 8 nucleotides line up with TRBD2. This CDR3 region has 19 residues. V shed 5 bases, J shed 2 bases, and the junction held 20 bases outside the gene matches. Germline CDR1 is LNHDA and CDR2 is SQIVND (reference sequence). The DNA for the CDR3 is TGTGCCAGTAGTTCCGGCCCCTTGGACCCGACTAGCGAAACCTACGAGCAGTACTTC. This encodes CASSSGPLDPTSETYEQYF. The full variable domain, with the rest looked up from reference TRBV19 and TRBJ2-7, is DGGITQSPKYLFRKEGQNVTLSCEQNLNHDAMYWYRQDPGQGLRLIYYSQIVNDFQKGDIAEGYSVSREKKESFPLTVTSAQKNPTAFYLCASSSGPLDPTSETYEQYFGPGTRLTVT.

This CDR3 is CASSGQGMSWVNSPLHF. For the CDR3, the DNA is TGTGCCAGCTCAGGACAGGGAATGAGTTGGGTCAATTCACCCCTCCACTTT. The rearrangement joins TRBV18 to TRBJ1-6; 8 nucleotides align to TRBD1. The J segment lost 7 bases and the V segment lost 5 bases, leaving 13 bases of the junction unmatched. The CDR3 has 17 amino acids. The germline V gene encodes CDR1 KGHSH and CDR2 LQKENI.

The V and J genes are TRBV27 and TRBJ2-7; perhaps TRBD1 as D (6 bases). Trimming took 2 bases from V and 3 from J, leaving 11 bases between them. This CDR3 comprises 14 residues. Germline V gene lookup returns CDR1 MNHEY and CDR2 SMNVEV (reference sequence). The chain's CDR3 is CASSLVQGIYEQYF. CDR3 bases: TGTGCCAGCAGTTTAGTTCAGGGGATCTACGAGCAGTACTTC.

Here the CDR3 reads CASSLAHGTKETQYF. Here the CDR3 DNA reads TGTGCCAGCAGCTTAGCCCACGGGACAAAAGAGACCCAGTACTTC. This chain joins TRBV7-6 and TRBJ2-5; D might be TRBD1 (6 bases). The CDR3 is made up of 15 amino acids. Trimming removed 0 bases at V and 3 bases at J, with 11 bases between. Germline V CDR1 and CDR2: SGHVS, FNYEAQ.

The V and J genes are TRBV29-1 and TRBJ2-5, with a tentative D call TRBD2 (6 bases). The length of the CDR3 is 16 residues. CDR1 SQVTM and CDR2 ANQGSEA come from the germline V gene. Trimming left V 4 bases short and J 2 bases short, with 20 bases between. CDR3 coding DNA: TGCAGCGTTGTCCCCCTCCGGACGGGGGATCAAGAGACCCAGTACTTC. It encodes CSVVPLRTGDQETQYF.

This clonotype came up many times. The V and J genes are TRBV20-1 and TRBJ2-5; D not certain. Germline V lookup: CDR1 DFQATT, CDR2 SNEGSKA (reference sequence). The ends were cut back, 1 base at V and 2 bases at J, with 8 bases in the middle. This CDR3 spans 13 amino acids. CDR3 sequence (DNA): TGCAGTGCTAGAGGGCTTCAACAAGAGACCCAGTACTTC. Translated: CSARGLQQETQYF.

The table lists this clonotype with many counts. This rearrangement joins TRBV24-1 to TRBJ2-1; 7 bases are a match to TRBD2. Trimming took 4 bases from V and 1 from J; bases not matched to a gene: 9. Germline V gene sequence: CDR1 KGHDR, CDR2 SFDVKD. This CDR3 spans 17 amino acids. This CDR3 is CATSEPPLADSYNEQFF. CDR3 in DNA: TGTGCCACCAGTGAGCCACCCCTAGCGGATTCCTACAATGAGCAGTTCTTC.

The CDR3 sequence is CASSKNRGLNTEAFF. CDR3 DNA sequence: TGTGCCAGCAGCAAAAACAGGGGGCTGAACACTGAAGCTTTCTTT. V usage is TRBV12-3 or TRBV12-4 and J usage is TRBJ1-1; 9 bases are shared with TRBD1. CDR3 size: 15 residues. The junction had 5 bases not matched to a gene; V was cut back by 6 bases and J by 0 bases.

J is TRBJ1-2 and V is TRBV2; 11 bases map to TRBD1. V was clipped by 8 bases and J by 4 bases; unmatched bases: 6. The CDR3 sequence is 14 residues long. CDR1 and CDR2 from the germline V gene are SNHLY and FYNNEI. CDR3 coding DNA: TGTGCCAGCGCGGGACAGGGGGGGACCTATGGCTACACCTTC. This sequence encodes CASAGQGGTYGYTF.

The chain has TRBV6-4 and TRBJ1-2, with TRBD1 as a possible D gene (5 bases). Germline CDR1 reads MRHNA; CDR2 reads SNTAGT. The V gene lost 0 bases and the J gene lost 4 bases, with 9 bases spanning the gap. The CDR3 consists of 14 residues. CDR3 in DNA: TGTGCCAGCAGTGACTCGGGGCAGGGCTATGGCTACACCTTC. Its translation: CASSDSGQGYGYTF.

Turning to this clonotype: It is likely a read error, because the conserved phenylalanine at the end of the CDR3 is missing. In DNA form, the CDR3 reads TGTGCCAGCAGTGTACCGGGACAGGTTTTTTCCGAGCAGTACCTC. Its translation is CASSVPGQVFSEQYL. The V call is TRBV25-1, the J call TRBJ2-7; 8 positions match TRBD1. The V and J ends lost 4 bases and 6 bases, in that order; junction bases with no gene match: 11. The CDR3 sequence is 15 residues long. Germline values: CDR1 MGHDK, CDR2 SYGVNS.

The chain carries TRBV29-1 and TRBJ1-6; D not resolved. V was shortened by 3 bases and J by 7 bases, with 10 bases between the two germline ends. Germline V gives CDR1 SQVTM, CDR2 ANQGSEA. The CDR3 consists of 13 residues. The DNA for the CDR3 is TGCAGCGTTGACGTCGGGGAAAATTCACCCCTCCACTTT. Protein product: CSVDVGENSPLHF.

This clonotype was counted only a few times. The chain combines TRBV25-1 with TRBJ2-5; D not resolved. The germline gives CDR1 MGHDK, CDR2 SYGVNS. V was trimmed by 6 bases and J by 0 bases, leaving 17 bases between them. This CDR3 region has 16 residues. The CDR3 spells CASSHPVVWYQETQYF. Here the CDR3 DNA reads TGTGCCAGCAGCCACCCAGTCGTCTGGTACCAAGAGACCCAGTACTTC.

V is TRBV6-1 and J is TRBJ1-2, with 11 bases fitting TRBD1. Trimming at V came to 1 base and at J to 8 bases, leaving 6 bases not matched to a gene. This CDR3 has 15 residues. CDR1 and CDR2 (germline): MNHNS, SASEGT. The DNA for the CDR3 is TGTGCCAGCAGTGAAGTTCCGGGACAGGGGGTCGGCTACACCTTC. Translating gives CASSEVPGQGVGYTF.

V is TRBV3-1 and J is TRBJ2-1; 7 nucleotides match TRBD2. Per germline, CDR1 LGHDT and CDR2 YNNKEL (reference sequence). V lost 3 bases to trimming and J lost 7 bases; unmatched junction nucleotides: 9. CDR3 length: 15 residues. CDR3 coding DNA: TGTGCCAGCAGCCAGGCGGGGAGGGGCCAGAATGAGCAGTTCTTC. Protein product: CASSQAGRGQNEQFF.

This clonotype was seen many times. The chain combines TRBV7-9 with TRBJ2-7, with D hard to call. Germline assignment: CDR1 SEHNR and CDR2 FQNEAQ (reference sequence). Trimming removed 2 bases at V and 5 bases at J, with 10 bases between. CDR3 length: 13 amino acids. The CDR3 sequence is CASSLLPNNEQYF. The CDR3 DNA sequence: TGTGCCAGCAGCTTATTGCCAAATAACGAGCAGTACTTC.